This T cell receptor beta chain is drawn from a study of shared clonotypes between healthy human individuals. V was trimmed by 5 bases and J by 5 bases, leaving 12 bases between them. The CDR3 consists of 13 residues. CDR1 is WNHNN, CDR2 SYGVQD, per germline (reference sequence). Clones were sequenced by immunoSEQ multiplex PCR, and TCRdb holds only the in-frame ones, with some missing. The table has some 2,000,000 clones, roughly 96% seen once. The sample consisted of naive CD4+ T cells sorted from blood. Subset indicated: CD45RA+ positively selected. The receptor was derived from a man between 18 and 35 years old in good health. The J gene is TRBJ2-5, the V gene TRBV10-1; no definite D call. The CDR3 DNA follows: TGCGCCAGCAGTCACCCGGGCCAGGAGACCCAGTACTTC. Translated, it gives CASSHPGQETQYF.